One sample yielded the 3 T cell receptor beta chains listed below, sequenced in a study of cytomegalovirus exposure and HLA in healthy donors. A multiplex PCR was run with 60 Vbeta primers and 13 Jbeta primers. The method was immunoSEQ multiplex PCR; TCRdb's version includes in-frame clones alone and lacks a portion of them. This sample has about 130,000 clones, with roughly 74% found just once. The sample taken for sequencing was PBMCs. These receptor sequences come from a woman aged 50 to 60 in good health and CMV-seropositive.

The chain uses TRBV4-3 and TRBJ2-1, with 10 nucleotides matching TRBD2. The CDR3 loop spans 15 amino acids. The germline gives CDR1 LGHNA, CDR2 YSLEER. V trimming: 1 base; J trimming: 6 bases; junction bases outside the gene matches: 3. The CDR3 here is CASSQASGGVNEQFF. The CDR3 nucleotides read TGCGCCAGCAGCCAAGCTAGCGGGGGTGTCAATGAGCAGTTCTTC.

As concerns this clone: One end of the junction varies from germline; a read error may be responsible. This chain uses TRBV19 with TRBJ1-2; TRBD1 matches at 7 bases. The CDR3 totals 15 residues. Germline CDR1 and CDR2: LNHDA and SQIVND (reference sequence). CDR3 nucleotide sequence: TGTTCCAGTAGCAAAGGACAGGTTCCCCTCTATGGCTACACCTTC. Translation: CSSSKGQVPLYGYTF.

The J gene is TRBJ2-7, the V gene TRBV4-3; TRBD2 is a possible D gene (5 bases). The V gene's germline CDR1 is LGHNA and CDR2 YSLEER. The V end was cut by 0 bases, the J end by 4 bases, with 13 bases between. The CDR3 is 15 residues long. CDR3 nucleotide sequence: TGCGCCAGCAGCCAAGATCGGGGTACGGCGTACGAGCAGTACTTC. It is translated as CASSQDRGTAYEQYF.